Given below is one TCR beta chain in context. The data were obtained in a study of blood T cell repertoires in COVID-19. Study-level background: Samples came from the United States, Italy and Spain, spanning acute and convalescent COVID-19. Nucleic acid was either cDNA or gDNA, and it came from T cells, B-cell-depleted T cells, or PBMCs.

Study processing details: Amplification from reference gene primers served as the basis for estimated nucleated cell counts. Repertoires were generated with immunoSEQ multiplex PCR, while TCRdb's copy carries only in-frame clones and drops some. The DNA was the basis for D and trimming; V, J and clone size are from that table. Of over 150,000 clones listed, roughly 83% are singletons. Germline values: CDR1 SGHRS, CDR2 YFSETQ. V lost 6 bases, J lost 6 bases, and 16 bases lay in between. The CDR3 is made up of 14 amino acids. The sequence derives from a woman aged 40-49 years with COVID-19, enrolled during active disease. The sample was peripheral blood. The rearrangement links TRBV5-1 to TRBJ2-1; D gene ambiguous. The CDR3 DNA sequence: TGCGCCAGCAAAAGCACTGAAAGCCGCAATGAGCAGTTCTTC. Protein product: CASKSTESRNEQFF.